Detailed here is one TCR beta chain. CDR1 SGHNT and CDR2 YYREEE come from the germline V gene (reference sequence). V lost 1 base and J lost 6, with 8 bases in between. The length of the CDR3 is 12 residues. The record originates from a study of T cells in tumors and immune-related adverse events. The assay was immunoSEQ multiplex PCR, and TCRdb's table has in-frame clones only and misses some. The table lists more than 10,000 clones, less than 95% of them singletons. This chain uses TRBV5-4 with TRBJ2-7; unclear D gene. Source: lymph node tissue, taken from a patient treated with anti-PD-1 therapy. This clonotype was sampled from a female donor with metastatic renal cell carcinoma. The CDR3: CASSLNDREQYF. The CDR3 region has the DNA TGTGCCAGCAGCTTGAATGATCGCGAGCAGTACTTC. Full variable domain (outside the CDR3, taken from reference TRBV5-4 and TRBJ2-7): ETGVTQSPTHLIKTRGQQVTLRCSSQSGHNTVSWYQQALGQGPQFIFQYYREEENGRGNFPPRFSGLQFPNYSSELNVNALELDDSALYLCASSLNDREQYFGPGTRLTVT.